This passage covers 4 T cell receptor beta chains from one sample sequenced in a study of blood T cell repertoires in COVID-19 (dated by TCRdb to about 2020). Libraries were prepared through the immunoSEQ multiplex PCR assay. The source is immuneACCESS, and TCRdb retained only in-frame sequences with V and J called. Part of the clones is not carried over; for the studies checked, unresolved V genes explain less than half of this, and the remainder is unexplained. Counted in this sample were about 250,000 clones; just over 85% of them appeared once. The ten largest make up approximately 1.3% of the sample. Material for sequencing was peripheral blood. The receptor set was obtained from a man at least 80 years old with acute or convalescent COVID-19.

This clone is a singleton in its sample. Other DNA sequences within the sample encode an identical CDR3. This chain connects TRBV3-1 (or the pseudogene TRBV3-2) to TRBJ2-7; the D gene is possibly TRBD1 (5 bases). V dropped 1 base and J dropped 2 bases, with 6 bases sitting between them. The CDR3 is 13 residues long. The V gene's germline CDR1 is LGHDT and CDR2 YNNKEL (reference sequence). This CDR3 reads CASSQAGTYEQYF. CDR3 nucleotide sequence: TGTGCCAGCAGCCAAGCAGGGACCTACGAGCAGTACTTC.

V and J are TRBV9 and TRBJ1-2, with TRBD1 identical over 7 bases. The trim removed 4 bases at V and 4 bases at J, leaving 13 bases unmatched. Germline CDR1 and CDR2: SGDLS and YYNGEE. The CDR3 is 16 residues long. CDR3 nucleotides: TGTGCCAGCAGCCCTTCCCCGGAAGAGGGGGCCTATGGCTACACCTTC. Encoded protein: CASSPSPEEGAYGYTF.

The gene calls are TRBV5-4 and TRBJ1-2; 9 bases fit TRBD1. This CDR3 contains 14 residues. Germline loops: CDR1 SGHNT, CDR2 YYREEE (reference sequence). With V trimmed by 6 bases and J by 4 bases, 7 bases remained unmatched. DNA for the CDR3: TGTGCCAGCACCACAGGGGGCGGGTTCTATGGCTACACCTTC. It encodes CASTTGGGFYGYTF.

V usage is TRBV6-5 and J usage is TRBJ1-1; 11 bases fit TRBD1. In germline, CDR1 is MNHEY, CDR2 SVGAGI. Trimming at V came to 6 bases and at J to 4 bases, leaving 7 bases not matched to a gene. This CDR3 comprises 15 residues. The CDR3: CASRSAGQGVTEAFF. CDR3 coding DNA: TGTGCCAGCAGAAGTGCGGGACAGGGGGTCACTGAAGCTTTCTTT.